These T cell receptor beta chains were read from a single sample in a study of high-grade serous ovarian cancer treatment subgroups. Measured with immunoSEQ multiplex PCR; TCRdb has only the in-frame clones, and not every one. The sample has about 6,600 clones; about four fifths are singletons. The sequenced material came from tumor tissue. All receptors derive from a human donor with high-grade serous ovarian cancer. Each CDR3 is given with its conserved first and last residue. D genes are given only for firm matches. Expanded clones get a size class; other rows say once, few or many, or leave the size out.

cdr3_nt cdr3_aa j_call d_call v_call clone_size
TGTGCCAGCAGCCTCCGGGACGGACCACTACGCGAGCAGTACTTC CASSLRDGPLREQYF TRBJ2-7 - TRBV7-9 few
TGTGCCTGGAGTGCAGGACTCTACAATGAGCAGTTCTTC CAWSAGLYNEQFF TRBJ2-1 - TRBV30 -
TGTGCCAGCAGCCCCCGGGGGGCGGGAGTCTCTGGGGAGCTGTTTTTT CASSPRGAGVSGELFF TRBJ2-2 - TRBV7-2 -
TGTGCCAGCAGCCCTCAGGGATCCACAGATACGCAGTATTTT CASSPQGSTDTQYF TRBJ2-3 - TRBV6-6 -
TGTGCCAGCAGCTTAGCTTCCTTGGGGGAGAGGGCCCTCTCCTACAATGAGCAGTTCTTC CASSLASLGERALSYNEQFF TRBJ2-1 - TRBV7-6 -
TGTGCCAGCAGTTCGACAGCGAGGAGCTCTGGAAACACCATATATTTT CASSSTARSSGNTIYF TRBJ1-3 - TRBV27 -
TGTGCCTCCAGTGGAGGGTGCAATCAGCCCCAGCATTTT CASSGGCNQPQHF TRBJ1-5 - TRBV5-3 -
TGTGCCAGCAGCGCTTACAGGACAGGGGATAAGACCCAGTACTTC CASSAYRTGDKTQYF TRBJ2-5 TRBD1 TRBV9 -
TGTGCCAGCAAAACAGCTACAATAACTAACTATGGCTACACCTTC CASKTATITNYGYTF TRBJ1-2 - TRBV6-1 -
TGCGCCAGCAGCCAAGGCTGGTTTGAGGGGACGGCCTCCTACGAGCAGTACTTC CASSQGWFEGTASYEQYF TRBJ2-7 - TRBV4-3 -
TGTGCCAGCAGCTGGTACACCACAGGGGGTTCTAAAGAGACCCAGTACTTC CASSWYTTGGSKETQYF TRBJ2-5 TRBD1 TRBV5-4 few
TGTGCCAGCAGCCGGACAGTCAATGAGCAGTTCTTC CASSRTVNEQFF TRBJ2-1 - TRBV11-2 -
TGCGCCAGCAGTGAGTCGCCGGGAAATAGCAATCAGCCCCAGCATTTT CASSESPGNSNQPQHF TRBJ1-5 - TRBV10-2 -
TGTGCCAGCAGCCCCCTTTCGGGTAGCGGGAGGACAGATACGCAGTATTTT CASSPLSGSGRTDTQYF TRBJ2-3 TRBD2 TRBV5-4 -
TGTGCCAGCAGTGGTCGGGGGGGGTATCAGCCCCAGCATTTT CASSGRGGYQPQHF TRBJ1-5 - TRBV2 -
TGTGCCAGCAGCGCTGGGACAATGAACACTGAAGCTTTCTTT CASSAGTMNTEAFF TRBJ1-1 - TRBV9 -
TGTGCCAGCAGCGACCGACAGGGACAAGAGACCCAGTACTTC CASSDRQGQETQYF TRBJ2-5 - TRBV21-1 -
TGCGCCAGCAGCTTGGCTAGCGGGAGTGGAGCCGGGGAGCTGTTTTTT CASSLASGSGAGELFF TRBJ2-2 TRBD2 TRBV5-1 once
TGCGCCAGCTCCATACTAGCGGGACTTTACAATGAGCAGTTCTTC CASSILAGLYNEQFF TRBJ2-1 TRBD2 TRBV4-1 -
TGTGCCAGCAGTTACAGTCCGACCTACGAGCAGTACTTC CASSYSPTYEQYF TRBJ2-7 - TRBV6-5 -
TGTGCCAGCACTCAAAGGAGTATCGACACCGGGGAGCTGTTTTTT CASTQRSIDTGELFF TRBJ2-2 - TRBV6-1 -
TGCGCCAGCAGCTTGTTTAGCGGGAGTGAGTCAGATACGCAGTATTTT CASSLFSGSESDTQYF TRBJ2-3 TRBD2 TRBV5-1 -
TGTGCCAGCACCTTAGGACAGCGCACAGATACGCAGTATTTT CASTLGQRTDTQYF TRBJ2-3 - TRBV5-8 once
TGCGCCAGCAGCGGGGGGGAATGGACAGTCTCCTACAATGAGCAGTTCTTC CASSGGEWTVSYNEQFF TRBJ2-1 - TRBV5-1 -
TGCAGCGTCCAACACAGGGGGCGGTCTGAAGCTTTCTTT CSVQHRGRSEAFF TRBJ1-1 TRBD1 TRBV29-1 -
TGCGCCAGCAGCCAAAGACAGGGAGCTAACTATGGCTACACCTTC CASSQRQGANYGYTF TRBJ1-2 TRBD1 TRBV4-1 -
TGTGCCAGCCGGGACAGTCTTAATGAGCAGTTCTTC CASRDSLNEQFF TRBJ2-1 TRBD1 TRBV2 -
TGTGCCAGCCAAACCCCTTTGGGTGAGCAGTTCTTC CASQTPLGEQFF TRBJ2-1 - TRBV2 -
TGCGCCAGCAGTGAGCAGGAGTGGGATCAGCCCCAGCATTTT CASSEQEWDQPQHF TRBJ1-5 - TRBV10-1 -
TGTGCCAGCAGCTTAGGTCAGAGACTCTACAATGAGCAGTTCTTC CASSLGQRLYNEQFF TRBJ2-1 - TRBV7-3 -
TGTGCCAGCAGCCCCGACAATGAGCAGTTCTTC CASSPDNEQFF TRBJ2-1 - TRBV7-2 -
TGCGCCAGCAGCCAAGAACCGGCGGACAGGGAGTATAGCAATCAGCCCCAGCATTTT CASSQEPADREYSNQPQHF TRBJ1-5 TRBD1 TRBV4-3 -
TGTGCCAGCAGACCCCCAGGAAACACCGGGGAGCTGTTTTTT CASRPPGNTGELFF TRBJ2-2 - TRBV7-9 -
TGTGCCAGCACCCCCAGGTTGAACGTGGCCACTGAAGCTTTCTTT CASTPRLNVATEAFF TRBJ1-1 - TRBV6-5 -
TGTGCCAGCAGCTTAGACCGCAGGGCCGCCTACAATGAGCAGTTCTTC CASSLDRRAAYNEQFF TRBJ2-1 - TRBV11-3 -
TGTGCTAGCAGCTTTCAAGTTTCGGATACGCAGTATTTT CASSFQVSDTQYF TRBJ2-3 - TRBV7-7 -